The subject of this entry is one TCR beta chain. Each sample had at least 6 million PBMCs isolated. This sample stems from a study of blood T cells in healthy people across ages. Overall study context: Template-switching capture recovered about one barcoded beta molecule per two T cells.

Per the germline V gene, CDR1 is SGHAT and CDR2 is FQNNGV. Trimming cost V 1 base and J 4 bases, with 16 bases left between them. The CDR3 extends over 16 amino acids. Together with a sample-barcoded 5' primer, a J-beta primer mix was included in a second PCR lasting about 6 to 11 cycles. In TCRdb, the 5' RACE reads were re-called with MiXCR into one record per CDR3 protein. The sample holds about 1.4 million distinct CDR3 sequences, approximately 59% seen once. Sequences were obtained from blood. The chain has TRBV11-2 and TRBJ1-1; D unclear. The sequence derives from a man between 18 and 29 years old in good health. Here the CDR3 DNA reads TGTGCCAGCAGCTTAGTTATTACGTTCGAGAGCACTGAAGCTTTCTTT. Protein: CASSLVITFESTEAFF. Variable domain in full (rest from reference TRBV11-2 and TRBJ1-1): EAGVAQSPRYKIIEKRQSVAFWCNPISGHATLYWYQQILGQGPKLLIQFQNNGVVDDSQLPKDRFSAERLKGVDSTLKIQPAKLEDSAVYLCASSLVITFESTEAFFGQGTRLTVV.